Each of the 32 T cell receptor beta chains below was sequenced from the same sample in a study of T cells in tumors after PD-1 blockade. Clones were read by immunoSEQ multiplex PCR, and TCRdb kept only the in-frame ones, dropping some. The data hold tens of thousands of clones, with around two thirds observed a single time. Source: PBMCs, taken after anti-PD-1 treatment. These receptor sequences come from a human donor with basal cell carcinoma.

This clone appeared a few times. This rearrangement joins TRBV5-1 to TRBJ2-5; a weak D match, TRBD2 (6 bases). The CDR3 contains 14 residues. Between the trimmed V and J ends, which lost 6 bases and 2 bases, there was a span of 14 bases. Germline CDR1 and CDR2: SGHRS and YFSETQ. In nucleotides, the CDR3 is TGCGCCAGCAATGATCACGGGACTCAAGAGACCCAGTACTTC. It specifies CASNDHGTQETQYF.

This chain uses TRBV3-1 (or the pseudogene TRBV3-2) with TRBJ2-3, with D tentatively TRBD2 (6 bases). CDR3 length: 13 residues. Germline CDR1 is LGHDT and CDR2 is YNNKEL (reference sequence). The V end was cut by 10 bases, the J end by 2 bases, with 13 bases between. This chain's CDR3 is CATADYSTDTQYF. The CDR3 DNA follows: TGTGCCACTGCGGACTACTCCACAGATACGCAGTATTTT.

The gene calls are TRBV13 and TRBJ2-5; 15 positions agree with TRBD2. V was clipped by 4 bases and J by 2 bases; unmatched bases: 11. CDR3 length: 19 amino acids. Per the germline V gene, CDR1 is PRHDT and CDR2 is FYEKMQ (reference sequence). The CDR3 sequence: CASSSRTSGGAKLQETQYF. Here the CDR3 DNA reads TGTGCCAGCAGCTCTCGGACTAGCGGGGGGGCTAAACTACAAGAGACCCAGTACTTC. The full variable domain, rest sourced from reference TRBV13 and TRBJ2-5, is AAGVIQSPRHLIKEKRETATLKCYPIPRHDTVYWYQQGPGQDPQFLISFYEKMQSDKGSIPDRFSAQQFSDYHSELNMSSLELGDSALYFCASSSRTSGGAKLQETQYFGPGTRLLVL.

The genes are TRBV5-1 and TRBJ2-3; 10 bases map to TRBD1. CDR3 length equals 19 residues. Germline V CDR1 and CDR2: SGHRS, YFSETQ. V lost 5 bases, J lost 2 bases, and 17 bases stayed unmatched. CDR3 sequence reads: CASRGLPGQGYTNTDTQYF. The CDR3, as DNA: TGCGCCAGCAGGGGTCTTCCGGGACAGGGGTATACCAACACAGATACGCAGTATTTT.

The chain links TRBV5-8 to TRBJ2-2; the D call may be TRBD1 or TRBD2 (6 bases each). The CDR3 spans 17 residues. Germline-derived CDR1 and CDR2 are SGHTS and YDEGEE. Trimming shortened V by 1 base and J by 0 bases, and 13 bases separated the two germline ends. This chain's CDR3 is CASSLRGGLTNTGELFF. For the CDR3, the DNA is TGTGCCAGCAGCTTGAGAGGGGGACTTACGAACACCGGGGAGCTGTTTTTT.

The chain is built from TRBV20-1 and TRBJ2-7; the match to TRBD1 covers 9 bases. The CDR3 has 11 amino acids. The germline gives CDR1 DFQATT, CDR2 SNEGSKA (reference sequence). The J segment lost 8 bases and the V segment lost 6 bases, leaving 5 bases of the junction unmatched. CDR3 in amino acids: CSAPTGGKQYF. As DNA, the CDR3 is TGCAGTGCACCGACAGGGGGTAAGCAGTACTTC.

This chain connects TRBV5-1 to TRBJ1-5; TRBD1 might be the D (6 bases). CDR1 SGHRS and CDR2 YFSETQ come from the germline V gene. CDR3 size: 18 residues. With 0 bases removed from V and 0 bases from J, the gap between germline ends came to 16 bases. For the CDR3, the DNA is TGCGCCAGCAGCTTGGGTCAGGGGATAGATAATAGCAATCAGCCCCAGCATTTT. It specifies CASSLGQGIDNSNQPQHF.

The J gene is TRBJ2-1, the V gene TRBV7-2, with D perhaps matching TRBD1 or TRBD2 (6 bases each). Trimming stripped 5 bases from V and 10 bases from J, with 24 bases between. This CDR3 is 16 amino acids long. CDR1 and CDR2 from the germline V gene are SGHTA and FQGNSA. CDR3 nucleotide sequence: TGTGCCAGCAGCCCTCGGGACCCGCGGGGACAAAGAGAGCAGTTCTTC. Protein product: CASSPRDPRGQREQFF. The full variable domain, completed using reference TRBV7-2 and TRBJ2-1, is GAGVSQSPSNKVTEKGKDVELRCDPISGHTALYWYRQSLGQGLEFLIYFQGNSAPDKSGLPSDRFSAERTGGSVSTLTIQRTQQEDSAVYLCASSPRDPRGQREQFFGPGTRLTVL.

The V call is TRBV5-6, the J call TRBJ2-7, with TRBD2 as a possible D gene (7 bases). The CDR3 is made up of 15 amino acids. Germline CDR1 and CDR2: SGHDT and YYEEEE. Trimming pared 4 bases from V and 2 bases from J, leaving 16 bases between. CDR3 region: CASSPGWGGTYEQYF. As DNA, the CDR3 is TGTGCCAGCAGCCCTGGGTGGGGGGGCACCTACGAGCAGTACTTC.

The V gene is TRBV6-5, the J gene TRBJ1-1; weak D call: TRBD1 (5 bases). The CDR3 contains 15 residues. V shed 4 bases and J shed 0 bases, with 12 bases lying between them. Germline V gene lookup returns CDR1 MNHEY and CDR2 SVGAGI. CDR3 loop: CASSSGGTLNTEAFF. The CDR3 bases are TGTGCCAGCAGTTCGGGGGGGACGTTGAACACTGAAGCTTTCTTT.

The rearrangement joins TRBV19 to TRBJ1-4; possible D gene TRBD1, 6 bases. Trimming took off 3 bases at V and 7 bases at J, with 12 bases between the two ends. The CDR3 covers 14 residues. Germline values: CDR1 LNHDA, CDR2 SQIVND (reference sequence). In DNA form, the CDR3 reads TGTGCCAGTAGTATGACAGGAGGCGGTGAAAAACTGTTTTTT. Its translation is CASSMTGGGEKLFF.

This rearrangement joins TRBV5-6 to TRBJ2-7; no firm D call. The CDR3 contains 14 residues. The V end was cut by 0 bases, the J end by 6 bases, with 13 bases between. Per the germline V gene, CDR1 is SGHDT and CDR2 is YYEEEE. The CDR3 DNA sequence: TGTGCCAGCAGCTTGGCCCCGGCAGGACGCGAGCAGTACTTC. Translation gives CASSLAPAGREQYF.

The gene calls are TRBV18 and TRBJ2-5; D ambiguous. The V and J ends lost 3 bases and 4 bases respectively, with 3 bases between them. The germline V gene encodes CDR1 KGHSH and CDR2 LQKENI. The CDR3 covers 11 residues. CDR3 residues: CASSPGETQYF. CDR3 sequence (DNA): TGTGCCAGCTCACCGGGAGAGACCCAGTACTTC.

The CDR3 coding sequence is TGCGCCAGCAGCTGGTCCCAGAGCTCTGGAAACACCATATATTTT. This gives the protein CASSWSQSSGNTIYF. The J gene is TRBJ1-3, the V gene TRBV5-1; D remains unclear. Germline V lookup: CDR1 SGHRS, CDR2 YFSETQ. This CDR3 is 15 amino acids long. With 3 bases removed from V and 0 bases from J, the gap between germline ends came to 10 bases. Complete variable domain (other parts from reference TRBV5-1 and TRBJ1-3): KAGVTQTPRYLIKTRGQQVTLSCSPISGHRSVSWYQQTPGQGLQFLFEYFSETQRNKGNFPGRFSGRQFSNSRSEMNVSTLELGDSALYLCASSWSQSSGNTIYFGEGSWLTVV.

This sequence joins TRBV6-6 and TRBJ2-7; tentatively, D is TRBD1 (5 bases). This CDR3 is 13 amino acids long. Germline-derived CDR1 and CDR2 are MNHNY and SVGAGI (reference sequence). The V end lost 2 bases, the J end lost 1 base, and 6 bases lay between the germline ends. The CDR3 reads CASSYGASYEQYF. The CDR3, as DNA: TGTGCCAGCAGTTACGGGGCTTCCTACGAGCAGTACTTC.

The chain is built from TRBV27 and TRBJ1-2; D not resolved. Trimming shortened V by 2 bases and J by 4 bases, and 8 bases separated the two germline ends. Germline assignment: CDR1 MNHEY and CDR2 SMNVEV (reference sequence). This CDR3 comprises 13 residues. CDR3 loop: CASSLDGSYGYTF. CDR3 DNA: TGTGCCAGCAGTTTAGATGGATCCTATGGCTACACCTTC.

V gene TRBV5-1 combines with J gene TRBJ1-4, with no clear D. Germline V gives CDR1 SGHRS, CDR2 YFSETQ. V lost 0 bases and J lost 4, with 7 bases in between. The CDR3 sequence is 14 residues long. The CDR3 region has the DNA TGCGCCAGCAGCTTGGGGGCCTATAATGAAAAACTGTTTTTT. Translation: CASSLGAYNEKLFF.

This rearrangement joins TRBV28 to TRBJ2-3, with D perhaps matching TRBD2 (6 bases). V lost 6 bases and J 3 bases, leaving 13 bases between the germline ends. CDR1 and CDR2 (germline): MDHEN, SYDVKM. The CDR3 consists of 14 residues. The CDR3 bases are TGTGCCAGCAGAGAAAGCGGGCCGACAGATACGCAGTATTTT. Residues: CASRESGPTDTQYF.

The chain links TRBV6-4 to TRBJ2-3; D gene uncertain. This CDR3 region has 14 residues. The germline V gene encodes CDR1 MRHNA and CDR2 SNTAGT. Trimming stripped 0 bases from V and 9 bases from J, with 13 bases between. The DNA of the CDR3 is TGTGCCAGCAGTGACTCTCCGGTAGCTCCCACGCAGTATTTT. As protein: CASSDSPVAPTQYF.

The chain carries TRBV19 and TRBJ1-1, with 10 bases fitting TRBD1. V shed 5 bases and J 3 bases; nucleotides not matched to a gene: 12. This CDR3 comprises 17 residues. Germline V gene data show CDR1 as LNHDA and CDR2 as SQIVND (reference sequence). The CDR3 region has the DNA TGTGCCAGTAGTCGATGGGACAGGGGACTAGGGGACACTGAAGCTTTCTTT. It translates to CASSRWDRGLGDTEAFF.

CDR3 sequence: CASSYFRDGYTF. CDR3 sequence (DNA): TGTGCCAGCAGTTATTTCAGGGATGGCTACACCTTC. V and J are TRBV6-7 and TRBJ1-2, with D perhaps matching TRBD1 (5 bases). TRBV6-7 is an ORF for which the function is uncertain. V gave up 3 bases and J gave up 6 bases, with 8 bases separating them. The CDR3 loop spans 12 amino acids.

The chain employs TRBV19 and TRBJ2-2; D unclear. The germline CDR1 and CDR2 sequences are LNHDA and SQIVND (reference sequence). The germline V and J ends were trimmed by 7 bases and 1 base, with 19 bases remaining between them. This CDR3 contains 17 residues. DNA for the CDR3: TGTGCCAGTATGAACACCCGAACGAGTAAGAACACCGGGGAGCTGTTTTTT. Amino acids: CASMNTRTSKNTGELFF.

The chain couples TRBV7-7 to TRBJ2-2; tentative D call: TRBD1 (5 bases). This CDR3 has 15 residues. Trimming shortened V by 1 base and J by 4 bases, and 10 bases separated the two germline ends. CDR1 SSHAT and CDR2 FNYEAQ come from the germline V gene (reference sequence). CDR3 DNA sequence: TGTGCCAGCAGCTTAGGTCGTCAGGGCACCGGGGAGCTGTTTTTT. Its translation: CASSLGRQGTGELFF.

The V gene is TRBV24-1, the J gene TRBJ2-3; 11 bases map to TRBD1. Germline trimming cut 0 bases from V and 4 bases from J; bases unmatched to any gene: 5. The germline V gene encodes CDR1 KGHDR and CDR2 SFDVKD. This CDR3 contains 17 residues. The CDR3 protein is CATSDLGTGGVADTQYF. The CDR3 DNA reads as TGTGCCACCAGTGATTTGGGGACAGGGGGGGTCGCAGATACGCAGTATTTT.

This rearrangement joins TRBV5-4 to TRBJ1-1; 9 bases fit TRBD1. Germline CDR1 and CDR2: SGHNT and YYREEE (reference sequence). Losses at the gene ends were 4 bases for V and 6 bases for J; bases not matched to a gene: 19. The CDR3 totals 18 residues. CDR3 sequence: CASSPTTGTGKYLAEAFF. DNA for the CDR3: TGTGCCAGCAGCCCGACAACCGGGACAGGGAAATATTTAGCTGAAGCTTTCTTT.

CDR3 amino acids: CASSRTAYYGYTF. In nucleotides, the CDR3 is TGTGCCAGCAGTCGGACGGCCTACTATGGCTACACCTTC. V is TRBV14 and J is TRBJ1-2; D remains ambiguous. Per germline, CDR1 SGHDN and CDR2 FVKESK. The CDR3 covers 13 residues. The V end lost 6 bases, the J end lost 3 bases, and 11 bases lay between the germline ends.

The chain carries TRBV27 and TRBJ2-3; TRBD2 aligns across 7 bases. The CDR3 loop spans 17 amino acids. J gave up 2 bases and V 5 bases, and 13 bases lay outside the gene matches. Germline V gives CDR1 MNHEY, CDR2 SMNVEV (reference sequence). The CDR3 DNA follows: TGTGCCAGCAGTCCAGCGGGGCTAGCGGAGACCACAGATACGCAGTATTTT. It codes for CASSPAGLAETTDTQYF.

The CDR3, as DNA: TGCGCCAGCAGCTCTACACAACGGGGATCACCCCTCCACTTT. Translation gives CASSSTQRGSPLHF. V gene TRBV5-1 combines with J gene TRBJ1-6; D gene ambiguous. Trimming removed 3 bases from V and 10 bases from J, with 14 bases in between. Germline values: CDR1 SGHRS, CDR2 YFSETQ. The length of the CDR3 is 14 residues. The full variable domain, in which reference TRBV5-1 and TRBJ1-6 provide the parts outside the CDR3, is KAGVTQTPRYLIKTRGQQVTLSCSPISGHRSVSWYQQTPGQGLQFLFEYFSETQRNKGNFPGRFSGRQFSNSRSEMNVSTLELGDSALYLCASSSTQRGSPLHFGNGTRLTVT.

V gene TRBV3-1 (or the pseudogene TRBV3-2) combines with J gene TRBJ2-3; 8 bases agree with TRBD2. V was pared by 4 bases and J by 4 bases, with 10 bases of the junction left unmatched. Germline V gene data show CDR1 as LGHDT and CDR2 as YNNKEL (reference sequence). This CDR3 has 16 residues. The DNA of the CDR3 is TGTGCCAGCAGCCCCCGTGGAGCGGGGGTTGCAGATACGCAGTATTTT. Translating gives CASSPRGAGVADTQYF.

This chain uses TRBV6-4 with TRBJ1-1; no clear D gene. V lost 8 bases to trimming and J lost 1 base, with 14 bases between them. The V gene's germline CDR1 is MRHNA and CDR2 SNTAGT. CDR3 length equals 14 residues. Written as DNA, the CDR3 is TGTGCCAGCTCAAGCAATCTTGGGAACACTGAAGCTTTCTTT. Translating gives CASSSNLGNTEAFF.

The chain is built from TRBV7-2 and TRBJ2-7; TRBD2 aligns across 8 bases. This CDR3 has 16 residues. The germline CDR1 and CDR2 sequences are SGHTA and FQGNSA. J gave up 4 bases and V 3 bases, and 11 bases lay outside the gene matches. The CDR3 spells CASSFVGAGGWYEQYF. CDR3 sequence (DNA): TGTGCCAGCAGCTTCGTGGGGGCGGGGGGCTGGTACGAGCAGTACTTC.

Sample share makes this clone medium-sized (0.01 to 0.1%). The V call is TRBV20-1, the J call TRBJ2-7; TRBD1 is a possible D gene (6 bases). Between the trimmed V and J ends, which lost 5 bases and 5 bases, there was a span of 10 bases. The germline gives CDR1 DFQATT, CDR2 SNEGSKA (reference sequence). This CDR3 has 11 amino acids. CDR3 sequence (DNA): TGCAGTGCTTCAGGGGCACACGAGCAGTACTTC. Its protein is CSASGAHEQYF.